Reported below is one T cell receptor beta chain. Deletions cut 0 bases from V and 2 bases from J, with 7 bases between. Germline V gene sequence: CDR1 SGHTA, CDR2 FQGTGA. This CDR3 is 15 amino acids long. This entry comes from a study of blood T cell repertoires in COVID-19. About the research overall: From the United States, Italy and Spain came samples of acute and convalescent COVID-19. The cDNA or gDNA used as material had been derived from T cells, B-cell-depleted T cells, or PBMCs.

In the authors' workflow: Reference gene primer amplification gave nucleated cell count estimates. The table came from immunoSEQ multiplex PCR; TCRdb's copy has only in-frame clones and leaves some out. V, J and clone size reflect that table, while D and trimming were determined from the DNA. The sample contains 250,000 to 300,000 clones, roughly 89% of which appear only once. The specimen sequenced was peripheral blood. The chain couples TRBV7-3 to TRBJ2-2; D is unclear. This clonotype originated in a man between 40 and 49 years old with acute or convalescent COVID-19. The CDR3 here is CASSLTMSNTGELFF. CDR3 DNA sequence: TGTGCCAGCAGCTTAACGATGAGTAACACCGGGGAGCTGTTTTTT.